A selection of T cell receptor beta chains follows, all from one sample in a study of T-cell memory formation after mild COVID-19. MiXCR, applied by TCRdb to the 5' RACE reads, yields one record per CDR3 protein. The sample has about half a million distinct CDR3 sequences; roughly 18% are singletons. The sample comprised PBMCs or a T cell subset sorted from them (not recorded which). The receptors here all came from an adult woman who had mild COVID-19 (a few samples of this study predate the infection). Cell type and time point are not known. Both conserved end residues are part of each CDR3. A D gene is named only where the DNA matches it firmly. Only part of the rows carry a size: once, few, many, or a class if the clone is expanded.

TGTGCCAGCAGTCCTCCTCGACAGGGAACCTTGAGAGCGGGAATCGGGGAGAATGAGCAGTTCTTC	CASSPPRQGTLRAGIGENEQFF	-	TRBJ2-1	TRBV6-2/TRBV6-3	-
TGCAGTGCTAGAGATATAGCTAGCGGGAGAGGGACCCAGTACTTC	CSARDIASGRGTQYF	TRBD2	TRBJ2-5	TRBV20-1	-
TGCGCCAGCAGCCAAAACCCCGTCGCCTCGCAGCCCCAGCATTTT	CASSQNPVASQPQHF	-	TRBJ1-5	TRBV4-1	-
TGCGCCACCTCACAGGGGTACGGCACCGGGGAGCTGTTTTTT	CATSQGYGTGELFF	TRBD1	TRBJ2-2	TRBV4-1	-
TGTGCCAGCAGTCCCCGGACAGGGGGAAATTCACCCCTCCACTTT	CASSPRTGGNSPLHF	TRBD1	TRBJ1-6	TRBV12-3/TRBV12-4	-
TGTGCCAGCAGCCGACGATCAGCGGGTAATCAGCCCCAGCATTTT	CASSRRSAGNQPQHF	-	TRBJ1-5	TRBV2	-
TGTGCCAGCAGTTACTCGAGAGCGGGGCTCACAGATACGCAGTATTTT	CASSYSRAGLTDTQYF	TRBD2	TRBJ2-3	TRBV6-5	-
TGTGCCAGCAGCTTAGGACCAACCGGGGCCTCCTACGAGCAGTACTTC	CASSLGPTGASYEQYF	-	TRBJ2-7	TRBV11-1	-
TGTGCCAGCAGTTCCTTGGGGTATAGCAATCAGCCCCAGCATTTT	CASSSLGYSNQPQHF	-	TRBJ1-5	TRBV12-3/TRBV12-4	-
TGTGCCAGCAGCGCAAACTTAGGGCTAGGCTACAATGAGCAGTTCTTC	CASSANLGLGYNEQFF	-	TRBJ2-1	TRBV7-8	few
TGTGCCAGCAGTTCCCCGAGCAGGCACGGGAGGGCCGGGGAGCTGTTTTTT	CASSSPSRHGRAGELFF	TRBD2	TRBJ2-2	TRBV6-5	-
TGCAGTGCGTCCCTCGCCGGGGCCAACGTCCTGACTTTC	CSASLAGANVLTF	-	TRBJ2-6	TRBV20-1	-
TGTGCCAGCAGCACCCGGACGGGCGCAGAGACCCAGTACTTC	CASSTRTGAETQYF	-	TRBJ2-5	TRBV7-2	few
TGCGCCAGCAAATCGGCCCCACAGGGAGCTGAAGCTTTCTTT	CASKSAPQGAEAFF	-	TRBJ1-1	TRBV5-1	few
TGTGCCAGCAGCATCTATAAGACAGGGAACTATGGCTACACCTTC	CASSIYKTGNYGYTF	TRBD1	TRBJ1-2	TRBV6-1	few
TGTGCCACCAGCAGAGACCTCTCTGGTAGCGGGAGCCACGAGCAGTACTTC	CATSRDLSGSGSHEQYF	TRBD2	TRBJ2-7	TRBV15	-
TGTGCCAGCAGTTTGGGCTACGCAGATACGCAGTATTTT	CASSLGYADTQYF	-	TRBJ2-3	TRBV12-3/TRBV12-4	-
TGTGCCAGCAGTCCTGGGGACAATGAGCAGTTCTTC	CASSPGDNEQFF	-	TRBJ2-1	TRBV18	many
TGTGCCAGCTCAACGGCCATCTCCTACGAGCAGTACTTC	CASSTAISYEQYF	-	TRBJ2-7	TRBV6-5	few
TGCGCCAGCAGCTTGGGTCCGGGATTACCCTCCTACGAGCAGTACTTC	CASSLGPGLPSYEQYF	-	TRBJ2-7	TRBV5-1	few
TGTGCCAGCAGTTCCAACGAACAGTGGACTAGCGGGAGGGCCCCCCCAAATGAGCAGTTCTTC	CASSSNEQWTSGRAPPNEQFF	TRBD2	TRBJ2-1	TRBV12-3/TRBV12-4	-